The 30 T cell receptor beta chains listed next were all sequenced from one sample in a study of blood T cell repertoires in COVID-19. Using immunoSEQ multiplex PCR, the repertoire was profiled, and TCRdb retains in-frame clones only, with some absent. Of about 240,000 clones in the sample, about four fifths were seen once. Sequenced: peripheral blood. The receptors were sampled from an elderly woman with acute or convalescent COVID-19.

The chain is built from TRBV28 and TRBJ1-1; 8 nucleotides align to TRBD1. The ends lost 6 bases at V and 5 bases at J; junction bases unmatched: 8. The CDR3 has 14 amino acids. In germline, CDR1 is MDHEN, CDR2 SYDVKM. The CDR3 reads CASSKGQVWTEAFF. CDR3 coding DNA: TGTGCCAGCAGCAAGGGACAGGTCTGGACTGAAGCTTTCTTT.

The V gene is TRBV25-1, the J gene TRBJ1-1, with a tentative D call TRBD1 (6 bases). V was trimmed by 4 bases and J by 6 bases, leaving 12 bases between them. This CDR3 region has 13 residues. The germline V gene encodes CDR1 MGHDK and CDR2 SYGVNS. CDR3: CASSAQGWAEAFF. For the CDR3, the DNA is TGTGCCAGCAGTGCACAGGGATGGGCTGAAGCTTTCTTT. Full variable domain (remainder filled in from reference TRBV25-1 and TRBJ1-1): EADIYQTPRYLVIGTGKKITLECSQTMGHDKMYWYQQDPGMELHLIHYSYGVNSTEKGDLSSESTVSRIRTEHFPLTLESARPSHTSQYLCASSAQGWAEAFFGQGTRLTVV.

This rearrangement joins TRBV6-5 to TRBJ1-2; 8 bases fit TRBD1. Trimming removed 8 bases from V and 3 bases from J; junction bases left unmatched: 2. Germline-derived CDR1 and CDR2 are MNHEY and SVGAGI. The CDR3 consists of 12 residues. As DNA, the CDR3 is TGTGCCAGCGCACAGGGGGACTATGGCTACACCTTC. Translating gives CASAQGDYGYTF.

This clone was counted between two and nine times. This chain links TRBV18 with TRBJ2-2; tentatively, D is TRBD1 (5 bases). The V end lost 1 base, the J end lost 7 bases, and 10 bases lay between the germline ends. The CDR3 sequence is 14 residues long. From germline, CDR1 is KGHSH and CDR2 LQKENI. As DNA, the CDR3 is TGTGCCAGCTCACCACGGGCGGACATCGGGGAGCTGTTTTTT. The encoded protein is CASSPRADIGELFF. The full variable domain, its missing parts supplied by reference TRBV18 and TRBJ2-2, is NAGVMQNPRHLVRRRGQEARLRCSPMKGHSHVYWYRQLPEEGLKFMVYLQKENIIDESGMPKERFSAEFPKEGPSILRIQQVVRGDSAAYFCASSPRADIGELFFGEGSRLTVL.

The rearrangement links TRBV6-5 to TRBJ1-5; D may be TRBD1 (6 bases). Trimming took 2 bases from V and 0 from J, leaving 11 bases between them. The germline gives CDR1 MNHEY, CDR2 SVGAGI. The CDR3 spans 16 residues. CDR3 loop: CASSYQRTDSNQPQHF. The CDR3 coding sequence is TGTGCCAGCAGTTACCAGAGGACAGATAGCAATCAGCCCCAGCATTTT.

This clone was recorded only once. This chain joins TRBV28 and TRBJ1-3; possibly TRBD1 for D (6 bases). The CDR3 runs 13 residues. Germline V lookup: CDR1 MDHEN, CDR2 SYDVKM. V was pared by 5 bases and J by 4 bases, with 9 bases between. The CDR3 DNA reads TGTGCCAGCAGTGGGGGCCGGGGAAACACCATATATTTT. Its translation is CASSGGRGNTIYF. The full variable domain, its missing parts supplied by reference TRBV28 and TRBJ1-3, is DVKVTQSSRYLVKRTGEKVFLECVQDMDHENMFWYRQDPGLGLRLIYFSYDVKMKEKGDIPEGYSVSREKKERFSLILESASTNQTSMYLCASSGGRGNTIYFGEGSWLTVV.

In this sample, this clone turned up a few times. The chain links TRBV9 to TRBJ1-4; D is unclear. The ends were cut back, 4 bases at V and 0 bases at J, with 10 bases in the middle. Germline V gene data show CDR1 as SGDLS and CDR2 as YYNGEE. This CDR3 has 15 residues. CDR3 bases: TGTGCCAGCAGCCCCGGGAAAGCAACTAATGAAAAACTGTTTTTT. Its protein is CASSPGKATNEKLFF.

The V call is TRBV28, the J call TRBJ2-7, with TRBD1 matching 9 bases. Germline loops: CDR1 MDHEN, CDR2 SYDVKM. V lost 6 bases to trimming and J lost 2 bases; unmatched junction nucleotides: 11. This CDR3 is 16 amino acids long. The CDR3 loop reads CASRIPGQGSAYEQYF. The CDR3 DNA sequence: TGTGCCAGCAGGATTCCGGGACAGGGATCCGCCTACGAGCAGTACTTC.

The rearrangement uses TRBV3-1 (or the pseudogene TRBV3-2) and TRBJ1-3, with D tentatively TRBD1 (6 bases). The CDR3 is made up of 16 amino acids. Per the germline V gene, CDR1 is LGHDT and CDR2 is YNNKEL (reference sequence). Trimming shortened V by 4 bases and J by 4 bases, and 17 bases separated the two germline ends. The CDR3 reads CASSPGGGAGGNTIYF. DNA for the CDR3: TGTGCCAGCAGCCCAGGCGGGGGGGCTGGAGGAAACACCATATATTTT.

CDR3 residues: CASSLGLINEQFF. The CDR3 DNA is TGTGCCAGCAGCTTAGGGCTCATCAATGAGCAGTTCTTC. The chain links TRBV11-2 to TRBJ2-1; no firm D call. This CDR3 is 13 amino acids long. The V end lost 1 base, the J end lost 6 bases, and 7 bases lay between the germline ends. Germline V CDR1 and CDR2: SGHAT, FQNNGV. Using reference TRBV11-2 and TRBJ2-1 for the parts outside the CDR3, the full variable domain is EAGVAQSPRYKIIEKRQSVAFWCNPISGHATLYWYQQILGQGPKLLIQFQNNGVVDDSQLPKDRFSAERLKGVDSTLKIQPAKLEDSAVYLCASSLGLINEQFFGPGTRLTVL.

This rearrangement joins TRBV23-1 to TRBJ2-2; 12 nucleotides line up with TRBD1. TRBV23-1 is classed as an ORF, of uncertain function. The junction had 13 bases not matched to a gene; V was cut back by 4 bases and J by 4 bases. The length of the CDR3 is 19 residues. As DNA, the CDR3 is TGCGCCAGCAGTCCGTATTGTGGGACAGGGGGCGCGGGCACCGGGGAGCTGTTTTTT. Amino acid sequence: CASSPYCGTGGAGTGELFF.

V gene TRBV27 combines with J gene TRBJ2-7; D gene unclear. CDR1 is MNHEY and CDR2 is SMNVEV in the germline V gene (reference sequence). This CDR3 contains 15 residues. V lost 1 base to trimming and J lost 0 bases, with 10 bases between them. The DNA of the CDR3 is TGTGCCAGCAGTTTATACAGTTCGAACTCCTACGAGCAGTACTTC. Its protein is CASSLYSSNSYEQYF.

This rearrangement joins TRBV5-4 to TRBJ2-5; a weak D match, TRBD2 (6 bases). Germline V CDR1 and CDR2: SGHNT, YYREEE (reference sequence). The CDR3 length is 15 residues. V was clipped by 4 bases and J by 5 bases, with 18 bases between them. The CDR3: CASSGYGGSPETQYF. The CDR3 DNA is TGTGCCAGCAGCGGTTACGGGGGAAGCCCGGAGACCCAGTACTTC.

This chain links TRBV5-1 with TRBJ1-2, with TRBD1 matching 9 bases. The CDR3 loop spans 14 amino acids. Trimming took 3 bases from V and 3 from J; bases not matched to a gene: 3. Looked up from germline, CDR1 is SGHRS and CDR2 is YFSETQ. CDR3 sequence (DNA): TGCGCCAGCAGCTGGGGGGACAGGGACTATGGCTACACCTTC. Its protein is CASSWGDRDYGYTF.

This clone was picked up one time. Here the CDR3 DNA reads TGTGCCACCAGCAGAGATCGGACAGGAGGGGGCTATGGCTACACCTTC. Protein: CATSRDRTGGGYGYTF. The chain links TRBV15 to TRBJ1-2, with 7 bases fitting TRBD1. The CDR3 loop spans 16 amino acids. CDR1 is LNHNV and CDR2 is YYDKDF in the germline V gene (reference sequence). J lost 4 bases, V lost 0 bases, and 8 bases had no gene match.

The rearrangement uses TRBV25-1 and TRBJ1-6; possibly TRBD1 for D (5 bases). Trimming removed 6 bases at V and 9 bases at J, with 15 bases between. CDR3 size: 14 residues. Germline V CDR1 and CDR2: MGHDK, SYGVNS. This chain's CDR3 is CASSPLGGSSPLHF. The CDR3 region has the DNA TGTGCCAGCAGCCCTCTGGGGGGTAGTTCACCCCTCCACTTT.

The chain joins TRBV18 to TRBJ2-1; the D is unclear. The V gene lost 1 base and the J gene lost 6 bases, with 13 bases spanning the gap. The CDR3 is made up of 15 amino acids. Germline CDR1 is KGHSH and CDR2 is LQKENI. For the CDR3, the DNA is TGTGCCAGCTCACCACAATTAGCCAAGAGCAATGAGCAGTTCTTC. Its protein product is CASSPQLAKSNEQFF. The full variable domain, its missing parts supplied by reference TRBV18 and TRBJ2-1, is NAGVMQNPRHLVRRRGQEARLRCSPMKGHSHVYWYRQLPEEGLKFMVYLQKENIIDESGMPKERFSAEFPKEGPSILRIQQVVRGDSAAYFCASSPQLAKSNEQFFGPGTRLTVL.

The J gene is TRBJ1-1, the V gene TRBV6-5; 8 bases fit TRBD1. The CDR3 runs 15 residues. Trimming cost V 2 bases and J 5 bases; bases outside gene matches: 7. Germline assignment: CDR1 MNHEY and CDR2 SVGAGI. This chain's CDR3 is CASSYQDRGETEAFF. The CDR3 DNA is TGTGCCAGCAGTTACCAAGACAGGGGAGAGACTGAAGCTTTCTTT.

A word on this clone: Mismatch with germline at one junction end may stem from a read error. The rearrangement links TRBV3-1 (or the pseudogene TRBV3-2) to TRBJ1-3, with D unclear. In germline, CDR1 is LGHDT, CDR2 YNNKEL (reference sequence). This CDR3 region has 14 residues. CDR3 bases: TGTGCCAGCAGTCAAGATGTCCGGGGAGAGGCCATATATTTT. Its protein is CASSQDVRGEAIYF.

The chain employs TRBV18 and TRBJ2-7; TRBD1 aligns across 9 bases. The CDR3 has 15 amino acids. V lost 3 bases, J lost 6 bases, and 9 bases stayed unmatched. The germline CDR1 and CDR2 sequences are KGHSH and LQKENI. Here the CDR3 reads CASSPATGGKGEQYF. CDR3 bases: TGTGCCAGCTCACCGGCGACAGGGGGAAAGGGCGAGCAGTACTTC.

CDR3 DNA sequence: TGTGCCAGCTCACCAATTGAGAGCCTCTCTGGAAACACCATATATTTT. Translated: CASSPIESLSGNTIYF. The V call is TRBV18, the J call TRBJ1-3; D gene ambiguous. Trimming removed 2 bases at V and 0 bases at J, with 11 bases between. Looked up from germline, CDR1 is KGHSH and CDR2 is LQKENI. This CDR3 comprises 16 residues.

The V gene is TRBV5-1, the J gene TRBJ2-3; no reliable D call. The V end lost 1 base, the J end lost 8 bases, and 20 bases lay between the germline ends. The germline V gene encodes CDR1 SGHRS and CDR2 YFSETQ. This CDR3 is built from 16 residues. The CDR3 region has the DNA TGCGCCAGCAGCTTGTTGTCACTGGTGTCCCTTGGTACGCAGTATTTT. Protein product: CASSLLSLVSLGTQYF.

This chain joins TRBV3-1 (or the pseudogene TRBV3-2) and TRBJ2-1; perhaps TRBD2 as D (7 bases). Germline values: CDR1 LGHDT, CDR2 YNNKEL (reference sequence). The CDR3 length is 17 residues. V was clipped by 0 bases and J by 6 bases, with 18 bases between them. This chain's CDR3 is CASSQDGRRGGGNEQFF. In nucleotides, the CDR3 is TGTGCCAGCAGCCAAGATGGAAGGAGGGGGGGCGGCAATGAGCAGTTCTTC.

V and J are TRBV7-9 and TRBJ1-4; D is perhaps TRBD1 (6 bases). V was pared by 3 bases and J by 7 bases, with 12 bases between. This CDR3 is built from 14 residues. Per germline, CDR1 SEHNR and CDR2 FQNEAQ (reference sequence). CDR3 sequence reads: CASSFGQTGEKLFF. In DNA, the CDR3 is TGTGCCAGCAGCTTTGGACAGACAGGTGAAAAACTGTTTTTT.

For the CDR3, the DNA is TGTGCCAGCAGTGAGTGGGGACAGTCGGCTTTCTTT. Residues: CASSEWGQSAFF. The chain employs TRBV2 and TRBJ1-1; TRBD1 aligns across 7 bases. Germline V lookup: CDR1 SNHLY, CDR2 FYNNEI. The CDR3 length is 12 residues. Unmatched junction bases numbered 6, after V lost 3 bases and J lost 11 bases.

The chain is built from TRBV18 and TRBJ2-7, with TRBD1 matching over 12 bases. This CDR3 is built from 16 residues. Germline V gene sequence: CDR1 KGHSH, CDR2 LQKENI. The ends lost 3 bases at V and 6 bases at J; junction bases unmatched: 9. The CDR3 DNA sequence: TGTGCCAGCTCACCTTCCCCGGGACAGGGGGCTTCCGAGCAGTACTTC. Protein sequence: CASSPSPGQGASEQYF.

The J gene is TRBJ2-2, the V gene TRBV9; D is unresolved. This CDR3 has 16 residues. V gave up 0 bases and J gave up 4 bases, with 13 bases separating them. Germline CDR1 is SGDLS and CDR2 is YYNGEE. The CDR3 here is CASSVEDNPTTGELFF. Written as DNA, the CDR3 is TGTGCCAGCAGCGTAGAAGACAACCCCACCACCGGGGAGCTGTTTTTT. Full variable domain (missing parts from reference TRBV9 and TRBJ2-2): DSGVTQTPKHLITATGQRVTLRCSPRSGDLSVYWYQQSLDQGLQFLIQYYNGEERAKGNILERFSAQQFPDLHSELNLSSLELGDSALYFCASSVEDNPTTGELFFGEGSRLTVL.

The rearrangement joins TRBV7-3 to TRBJ2-2, with 7 positions matching TRBD2. Germline V CDR1 and CDR2: SGHTA, FQGTGA. V lost 4 bases, J lost 0 bases, and 5 bases stayed unmatched. This CDR3 region has 16 residues. In nucleotides, the CDR3 is TGTGCCAGCAGCTCCAGCGGGGTCGCGAACACCGGGGAGCTGTTTTTT. Protein: CASSSSGVANTGELFF.

V and J are TRBV28 and TRBJ1-2, with D possibly being TRBD1 (5 bases). The length of the CDR3 is 14 residues. Germline CDR1 MDHEN, CDR2 SYDVKM. Deletions cut 4 bases from V and 4 bases from J, with 13 bases between. CDR3 DNA: TGTGCCAGCAGTTCGCCCCCAGGGCCCTATGGCTACACCTTC. This translates into CASSSPPGPYGYTF.

The chain is built from TRBV2 and TRBJ2-2; the D gene is possibly TRBD1 (6 bases). V gave up 4 bases and J gave up 0 bases, with 12 bases separating them. CDR3 length: 16 residues. The germline CDR1 and CDR2 sequences are SNHLY and FYNNEI. In DNA, the CDR3 is TGTGCCAGCAGTGCACAGGGTGGGGCGAACACCGGGGAGCTGTTTTTT. Amino acids: CASSAQGGANTGELFF.